The rows below give T cell receptor beta chains drawn from one sample of a study of blood T cell repertoires in COVID-19. The repertoire was sequenced with immunoSEQ multiplex PCR; TCRdb's copy has only in-frame clones and lacks some. The sample has 200,000 to 250,000 clones; 75% to 90% are singletons. Material: PBMCs or T cells enriched from blood (not recorded which). The source of these receptors is a woman in her twenties or thirties who had been exposed to COVID-19. Both conserved end residues are trimmed from each CDR3. The order of the fields is V gene, CDR3 protein.

v_call: TRBV5-1; cdr3_aa: ASSPQGTGNTEAF
v_call: TRBV12-5; cdr3_aa: ASGTGTGTQETQY
v_call: TRBV5-1; cdr3_aa: ASRPLTGSYEQY
v_call: TRBV30; cdr3_aa: AWRAGTGGGNTIY
v_call: TRBV5-1; cdr3_aa: ASSLAGTSNQPQH
v_call: TRBV7-3; cdr3_aa: ASSSLGLAGGRETQY
v_call: TRBV18; cdr3_aa: ASSPKLNTEAF
v_call: TRBV5-1; cdr3_aa: ASSPFGTAFNSPLH
v_call: TRBV2; cdr3_aa: ASQGQKNIQY
v_call: TRBV25-1; cdr3_aa: ASSDMRQGSNEQF
v_call: TRBV25-1; cdr3_aa: ASSGGQESASYEQY
v_call: TRBV6-6; cdr3_aa: ASSPMGGNADNEQF
v_call: TRBV3-1/TRBV3-2; cdr3_aa: ASSQQVPTAGVFEKLF
v_call: TRBV5-1; cdr3_aa: ASSSGLTSGVMREQF
v_call: TRBV19; cdr3_aa: ASSSGQGVGQPQH
v_call: TRBV4-1; cdr3_aa: ASSQVVGTPEGYGYT
v_call: TRBV12-5; cdr3_aa: ASGLVPQGAYNSPLH
v_call: TRBV2; cdr3_aa: ATLFGTNEKLF
v_call: TRBV27; cdr3_aa: ASSPQGIFSYEQY
v_call: TRBV7-2; cdr3_aa: ASRFAGETEAF
v_call: TRBV11-1; cdr3_aa: ASSLALAGDNEQF
v_call: TRBV6-5; cdr3_aa: ATRQGGPRGGYT
v_call: TRBV11-3; cdr3_aa: ASSSGLAGSYEQY
v_call: TRBV5-4; cdr3_aa: ASSLVAGGGETQY
v_call: TRBV11-3; cdr3_aa: ASTSSGGSYEQY
v_call: TRBV5-4; cdr3_aa: ASSTGGGRGDTEAF
v_call: TRBV30; cdr3_aa: AESLLGDTGELF
v_call: TRBV27; cdr3_aa: ASSLGGQGTYGYT
v_call: TRBV29-1; cdr3_aa: SVLTANTEAF
v_call: TRBV3-1/TRBV3-2; cdr3_aa: ASSQEGYGNEQY
v_call: TRBV5-6; cdr3_aa: ASSLGLTHYEQY
v_call: TRBV11-3; cdr3_aa: ASRSTSGGGYRTDTQY
v_call: TRBV9; cdr3_aa: ASSPYSGGAGGDTQY
v_call: TRBV19; cdr3_aa: ASSPELAGPYNEQF
v_call: TRBV5-1; cdr3_aa: ASSLGTGEQF
v_call: TRBV19; cdr3_aa: ASSIGAGANYGYT
v_call: TRBV2; cdr3_aa: ASTSYESLDYGYT
v_call: TRBV2; cdr3_aa: ASRGGRGSYEQY
v_call: TRBV19; cdr3_aa: ASSQGGQTNEKLF
v_call: TRBV19; cdr3_aa: ASSDGTGRVGYT
v_call: TRBV7-8; cdr3_aa: ASSVKSGMGGTEAF
v_call: TRBV4-2; cdr3_aa: ASSQAEGGSGGKDTQY
v_call: TRBV6-5; cdr3_aa: ASSYSGDIRYEQY
v_call: TRBV7-3; cdr3_aa: ASSLGHNEQF
v_call: TRBV5-1; cdr3_aa: ASTTGGRGDEQY
v_call: TRBV11-2; cdr3_aa: ASSLLTGGTEAF
v_call: TRBV5-4; cdr3_aa: ASSWGQLYGYT
v_call: TRBV3-1/TRBV3-2; cdr3_aa: ASSLSSNTIY
v_call: TRBV2; cdr3_aa: ASNGLAGSTDTQY
v_call: TRBV24-1; cdr3_aa: ATMIEKSHEKLF
v_call: TRBV2; cdr3_aa: ASRATGANWSVHTIY